This T cell receptor beta chain was profiled in a study of a mutant IDH1 vaccine in newly diagnosed glioma (dated by TCRdb to the early 2020s). Some background on the complete study: Vaccination began 4-6 weeks after radiotherapy alone, or alongside temozolomide cycles in the chemotherapy-containing groups. Of the roughly 34 treated patients, about 60% were male and approximately 40% were female, and the mean age was roughly 40 years. Before enrollment, patients had received standard therapy of radiotherapy alone, temozolomide alone, or radiochemotherapy with temozolomide; most received the combination. The week-35 safety follow-up was designated visit V12, and the week-47 end of study was designated visit V13. Peripheral blood samples were drawn at six visits, namely V03 (baseline), V05, V07, V10, V12 and V13. For exploratory analyses, about 25 treated patients had longitudinal TCRB deep sequencing done wherever samples were available.

The meaning of the sample's time point label: week 35, safety follow-up. Every vaccine dose consisted of 300 ug of a 20-mer mutant IDH1 peptide in Montanide, administered subcutaneously together with topical imiquimod. Patients were given eight vaccinations, in weeks 1, 3, 5, 7, 11, 15, 19 and 23, which matched visits V03 through V10. Donors had newly diagnosed WHO grade 3 or 4 IDH1-mutant astrocytomas with loss of nuclear ATRX. The samples were drawn from NOA16, a multicentre, single-arm, open-label phase I trial in Germany that tested a mutant IDH1 peptide vaccine in humans for the first time. The DNeasy Blood and Tissue Kit was used to extract genomic DNA from EDTA blood for TCRB sequencing. To note about this clone: Which antigen it targets is not known. Base qualities are not recorded, but no much larger clone differs from it by a single base.

Broad study findings and their caveats: PBMC samples for TCRB deep sequencing were selected based on availability. Immune responses induced by the vaccine were seen in more than 85% of patients across multiple MHC alleles. Changes in the top peripheral T cell clonotypes picked up by TCRB sequencing did not appear to be linked to pseudoprogression. According to the authors, sample limitations meant that analyses of patient blood samples could not be reproduced.

Trimmed from V: 4 bases; trimmed from J: 2 bases; junction bases lacking a gene match: 4. CDR1 and CDR2 are read off the germline V gene (reference sequence) as LNHDA and SQIVND. Inclusive of the bounding cysteine and phenylalanine, the CDR3 is 15 residues long. Kept here is only the CDR3 DNA, which spans 45 bases and is read in frame from base 1. The receptor library was made with the immunoSEQ multiplex PCR assay. Rearranged TCR beta chain sequences were amplified with the hsTCRB Kit following the manufacturer's protocol. TCRB libraries were sequenced on an Illumina MiSeq. Per the original workflow: The proprietary platform of the kit vendor was used for demultiplexing, trimming and gene mapping. In TCRdb, the immuneACCESS table is reduced to in-frame sequences with V and J assigned. These tables do not hold every clone; where another copy was compared, an unresolved V gene accounts for under half, and the others remain unexplained. V, J and clone size derive from that table, while D and trimming were established from the DNA sequence. The sample table lists 42,000 or so clones, about 83% of them with a count of one. The top ten clones comprise just over 5% of the sample.

The receptor's source is a woman between 50 and 59 years old with glioma. Sequenced here: PBMCs, sampled from a glioma patient whose treatment included an IDH1 peptide vaccine. This sequence uses TRBV19 and TRBJ2-7; TRBD1 agrees with 11 junctional bases. The DNA is as follows: TGTGCCAGTAGTAACGGACAGGGGGCCCCCTACGAGCAGTACTTC. Translation gives CASSNGQGAPYEQYF.